A single sample is the source of the 32 T cell receptor beta chains below, sequenced in a study of beta chain features in type 1 diabetes. cDNA synthesis used the whole RNA isolate, giving expressed TCRB sequences. Measured with immunoSEQ multiplex PCR; TCRdb has only the in-frame clones, and not every one. In the table there are 640,000 or so clones, around 15% of which are singletons. The antigens for these receptors are not known. General study results and limits: Type 1 diabetes patients showed a moderate but significant shortening of TCRB CDR3s in all four CD4+ subsets.

The sample was naive CD4+ T cells from blood. The origin of the receptors is a man between 18 and 29 years old with type 1 diabetes.

V gene TRBV6-5 combines with J gene TRBJ2-3; D uncertain. This CDR3 is 13 amino acids long. Trimming pared 5 bases from V and 2 bases from J, leaving 8 bases between. The germline V gene encodes CDR1 MNHEY and CDR2 SVGAGI. The CDR3: CASSQRITDTQYF. The CDR3 nucleotides are TGTGCCAGCAGTCAGAGGATCACAGATACGCAGTATTTT.

The chain links TRBV28 to TRBJ1-2; 9 positions agree with TRBD1. Germline V gene lookup returns CDR1 MDHEN and CDR2 SYDVKM. Trimming at V came to 3 bases and at J to 5 bases, leaving 4 bases not matched to a gene. The CDR3 length is 14 residues. The CDR3 coding sequence is TGTGCCAGCAGTTTGGGACAGGGCGGGTATGGCTACACCTTC. This codes for CASSLGQGGYGYTF.

This clone showed up just a few times. The CDR3: CSVGGPSTGELFF. In nucleotides, the CDR3 is TGCAGCGTGGGAGGCCCCAGCACCGGGGAGCTGTTTTTT. V gene TRBV29-1 combines with J gene TRBJ2-2; tentatively, D is TRBD2 (6 bases). The CDR3 contains 13 residues. CDR1 and CDR2 (germline): SQVTM, ANQGSEA. V shed 6 bases and J shed 4 bases, with 12 bases lying between them.

A note on this clone: The conserved closing phenylalanine or tryptophan is absent in this CDR3, likely reflecting a read error. No DNA is shown, since the ends of the CDR3 on it are uncertain; the CDR3 is the one TCRdb lists. V is TRBV6-6 and J is TRBJ2-3. A total of 13 residues make up the CDR3, ends included. The germline CDR1 and CDR2 sequences are MNHNY and SVGAGI (reference sequence). This chain's CDR3 is CASALSSRAIPFL.

This clone was recorded once. V is TRBV6-5 and J is TRBJ2-7; D might be TRBD2 (6 bases). In germline, CDR1 is MNHEY, CDR2 SVGAGI. V lost 7 bases, J lost 5 bases, and 21 bases lay in between. This CDR3 comprises 15 residues. As DNA, the CDR3 is TGTGCCAGCACTCTCCGAACCCCCAGCGGGCACGAGCAGTACTTC. Its protein is CASTLRTPSGHEQYF.

The chain is built from TRBV7-2 and TRBJ2-7, with D perhaps being TRBD1 or TRBD2 (5 bases each). CDR1 is SGHTA and CDR2 is FQGNSA in the germline V gene. The CDR3 sequence is 14 residues long. The ends were cut back, 1 base at V and 2 bases at J, with 9 bases in the middle. The CDR3 sequence: CASSLGDGAYEQYF. The CDR3 DNA sequence: TGTGCCAGCAGCTTAGGGGACGGAGCCTACGAGCAGTACTTC.

J is TRBJ2-3 and V is TRBV7-9; the D call may be TRBD1 or TRBD2 (5 bases each). The ends were cut back, 5 bases at V and 1 base at J, with 10 bases in the middle. The CDR3 sequence is 14 residues long. CDR1 is SEHNR and CDR2 is FQNEAQ in the germline V gene (reference sequence). CDR3 DNA: TGTGCCAGCAGCGGGGCGGGTCGCACAGATACGCAGTATTTT. Translating gives CASSGAGRTDTQYF. The variable domain in full, completed from reference TRBV7-9 and TRBJ2-3, reads DTGVSQNPRHKITKRGQNVTFRCDPISEHNRLYWYRQTLGQGPEFLTYFQNEAQLEKSRLLSDRFSAERPKGSFSTLEIQRTEQGDSAMYLCASSGAGRTDTQYFGPGTRLTVL.

V usage is TRBV11-2 and J usage is TRBJ2-1; D unclear. Trimming stripped 5 bases from V and 0 bases from J, with 11 bases between. This CDR3 region has 15 residues. CDR1 is SGHAT, CDR2 FQNNGV, per germline. CDR3 loop: CASSRDIRSYNEQFF. In DNA form, the CDR3 reads TGTGCCAGCAGCCGAGACATCCGCTCCTACAATGAGCAGTTCTTC.

This clone appeared a few times. The CDR3 sequence: CASRKGSSMNTEAFF. Written as DNA, the CDR3 is TGCGCCAGCAGGAAGGGATCCAGCATGAACACTGAAGCTTTCTTT. This chain links TRBV5-1 with TRBJ1-1; D call uncertain. This CDR3 contains 15 residues. Germline assignment: CDR1 SGHRS and CDR2 YFSETQ. The V gene lost 5 bases and the J gene lost 0 bases, with 14 bases spanning the gap.

The table lists this clone with a few counts. The chain recombines TRBV11-2 with TRBJ2-6; D is unresolved. Germline V gives CDR1 SGHAT, CDR2 FQNNGV. The CDR3 sequence is 10 residues long. With 3 bases removed from V and 15 bases from J, the gap between germline ends came to 6 bases. The CDR3 DNA sequence: TGTGCCAGCAGCTTGGGGAACCTGACTTTC. Protein sequence: CASSLGNLTF.

This clone came up a few times. The CDR3 here is CASSSKPGQGAREQFF. As DNA, the CDR3 is TGTGCCAGTAGTTCGAAACCGGGACAGGGGGCGCGTGAGCAGTTCTTC. The J gene is TRBJ2-1, the V gene TRBV19, with 12 bases that match TRBD1. The junction had 11 bases not matched to a gene; V was cut back by 5 bases and J by 9 bases. This CDR3 region has 16 residues. Looked up from germline, CDR1 is LNHDA and CDR2 is SQIVND (reference sequence). The whole variable domain, filled in from reference TRBV19 and TRBJ2-1, reads DGGITQSPKYLFRKEGQNVTLSCEQNLNHDAMYWYRQDPGQGLRLIYYSQIVNDFQKGDIAEGYSVSREKKESFPLTVTSAQKNPTAFYLCASSSKPGQGAREQFFGPGTRLTVL.

V is TRBV6-1 and J is TRBJ2-7, with no clear D. This CDR3 contains 12 residues. Germline values: CDR1 MNHNS, CDR2 SASEGT. Between the trimmed V and J ends, which lost 4 bases and 6 bases, there was a span of 10 bases. The CDR3 is CASSVGTGEQYF. The CDR3 nucleotides read TGTGCCAGCAGTGTTGGAACGGGCGAGCAGTACTTC.

The V and J genes are TRBV2 and TRBJ2-1; a possible D gene is TRBD2 (5 bases). CDR1 SNHLY and CDR2 FYNNEI come from the germline V gene. This CDR3 is built from 15 residues. V was trimmed by 6 bases and J by 6 bases, leaving 18 bases between them. In DNA form, the CDR3 reads TGTGCCAGCAGCACAGTTGGGGAGAGACTCAATGAGCAGTTCTTC. Its protein is CASSTVGERLNEQFF.

This clone was observed a handful of times. The rearrangement links TRBV6-6 to TRBJ2-1, with D perhaps TRBD2 (5 bases). The V gene lost 0 bases and the J gene lost 3 bases, with 9 bases spanning the gap. This CDR3 has 15 amino acids. Looked up from germline, CDR1 is MNHNY and CDR2 is SVGAGI (reference sequence). The CDR3 here is CASSYSADGYNEQFF. The CDR3, as DNA: TGTGCCAGCAGTTACTCAGCGGACGGCTACAATGAGCAGTTCTTC.

The chain combines TRBV5-1 with TRBJ2-1; D unresolved. The length of the CDR3 is 13 residues. Germline values: CDR1 SGHRS, CDR2 YFSETQ. The V end lost 6 bases, the J end lost 4 bases, and 11 bases lay between the germline ends. The DNA for the CDR3 is TGCGCCAGCACCGTGGACGTTTACAATGAGCAGTTCTTC. Encoded protein: CASTVDVYNEQFF.

CDR3 nucleotides: TGTGCCAGCAGCCCGGTCTTTAGCGGGAGGTCCTACAATGAGCAGTTCTTC. Translation gives CASSPVFSGRSYNEQFF. V is TRBV5-4 and J is TRBJ2-1; the match to TRBD2 covers 10 bases. From germline, CDR1 is SGHNT and CDR2 YYREEE (reference sequence). There are 17 residues in the CDR3. V dropped 4 bases and J dropped 1; count of bases not matched to a gene: 8.

This clone was counted a few times. The chain is built from TRBV14 and TRBJ1-5; D unclear. Germline loops: CDR1 SGHDN, CDR2 FVKESK. The CDR3 is 11 residues long. The V end was cut by 8 bases, the J end by 7 bases, with 9 bases between. The CDR3 here is CASDNRQPQHF. CDR3 nucleotide sequence: TGTGCCAGCGATAACCGACAGCCCCAGCATTTT.

This clone was observed a few times. The V and J genes are TRBV5-1 and TRBJ2-1; 9 bases agree with TRBD1. V trimming: 2 bases; J trimming: 2 bases; junction bases outside the gene matches: 5. The germline gives CDR1 SGHRS, CDR2 YFSETQ. The CDR3 is made up of 16 amino acids. The DNA of the CDR3 is TGCGCCAGCAGCTTTACAGGGGGCCGGGCCTACAATGAGCAGTTCTTC. Its translation is CASSFTGGRAYNEQFF.

The sample holds a few counts of this clone. The V gene is TRBV30, the J gene TRBJ1-2; maybe TRBD1 (6 bases). From germline, CDR1 is GTSNPN and CDR2 SVGIG (reference sequence). Trimming left V 2 bases short and J 5 bases short, with 12 bases between. The CDR3 is made up of 13 amino acids. For the CDR3, the DNA is TGTGCCTGGAGTAAAGAACAGGGTTATGGCTACACCTTC. Amino acid sequence: CAWSKEQGYGYTF.

The DNA of the CDR3 is TGTGCCAGCAGCCCTACCGGGACACCTTACAATGAGCAGTTCTTC. Translating it yields CASSPTGTPYNEQFF. The chain uses TRBV28 and TRBJ2-1; TRBD1 might be the D (6 bases). Germline CDR1 MDHEN, CDR2 SYDVKM. This CDR3 region has 15 residues. Trimming removed 6 bases from V and 4 bases from J, with 16 bases in between.

This chain uses TRBV6-6 with TRBJ2-2; D possibly corresponds to TRBD1 (6 bases). Germline V gene lookup returns CDR1 MNHNY and CDR2 SVGAGI (reference sequence). CDR3 size: 14 residues. The germline V and J ends were trimmed by 5 bases and 9 bases, with 16 bases remaining between them. The CDR3 bases are TGTGCCAGCAGTGCCAACACAGGGTCCAGGGAGCTGTTTTTT. Its protein product is CASSANTGSRELFF.

The chain is built from TRBV7-6 and TRBJ1-2; TRBD1 agrees at 7 bases. J lost 6 bases, V lost 5 bases, and 6 bases had no gene match. This CDR3 region has 13 residues. Germline CDR1 reads SGHVS; CDR2 reads FNYEAQ. CDR3 region: CASSHQGGNGYTF. CDR3 bases: TGTGCCAGCAGCCATCAGGGGGGGAATGGCTACACCTTC.

The count of this clone is one. J is TRBJ1-1 and V is TRBV7-2; perhaps TRBD1 as D (6 bases). The CDR3 has 13 amino acids. Germline lookup yields CDR1 SGHTA and CDR2 FQGNSA. Trimming removed 4 bases at V and 11 bases at J, with 17 bases between. The CDR3 coding sequence is TGTGCCAGCAGCTCTAACAGGGAGTCCTCTGCTTTCTTT. It codes for CASSSNRESSAFF.

This chain connects TRBV7-9 to TRBJ2-5; the D is unclear. The CDR3 is 11 residues long. The ends were cut back, 5 bases at V and 4 bases at J, with 5 bases in the middle. In germline, CDR1 is SEHNR, CDR2 FQNEAQ (reference sequence). The CDR3 sequence: CASSPIETQYF. Written as DNA, the CDR3 is TGTGCCAGCAGCCCCATAGAGACCCAGTACTTC.

The chain links TRBV4-2 to TRBJ2-5; D might be TRBD2 (5 bases). V was cut by 1 base and J by 0 bases, with 6 bases left in between. This CDR3 contains 14 residues. The germline CDR1 and CDR2 sequences are LGHNA and YNFKEQ. CDR3 residues: CASSQAGYQETQYF. CDR3 nucleotide sequence: TGTGCCAGCAGCCAAGCGGGGTACCAAGAGACCCAGTACTTC.

The V gene is TRBV9, the J gene TRBJ2-7; 9 positions agree with TRBD2. V lost 3 bases and J lost 1; bases outside the gene matches: 8. Germline V CDR1 and CDR2: SGDLS, YYNGEE. The CDR3 contains 16 residues. The CDR3 DNA reads TGTGCCAGCAGCGCAACTTTAGCGGGGGCTTCCTACGAGCAGTACTTC. As protein: CASSATLAGASYEQYF.

The CDR3 sequence is CASSLAGTGVTGELFF. The CDR3 bases are TGCGCCAGCAGCTTGGCCGGGACAGGGGTCACCGGGGAGCTGTTTTTT. This chain connects TRBV5-1 to TRBJ2-2, with 10 bases identical to TRBD1. CDR1 is SGHRS, CDR2 YFSETQ, per germline. V shed 0 bases and J 4 bases; nucleotides not matched to a gene: 3. The CDR3 totals 16 residues.

This clone was observed once. Other DNA sequences of this sample code for an identical CDR3. The J gene is TRBJ2-7, the V gene TRBV6-5, with 10 positions matching TRBD1. Germline trimming cut 6 bases from V and 2 bases from J; bases unmatched to any gene: 7. Germline V CDR1 and CDR2: MNHEY, SVGAGI. The CDR3 is 15 amino acids. The DNA for the CDR3 is TGTGCCAGCAGACCCGGGACAGGGGACCCCTACGAGCAGTACTTC. Translated, it gives CASRPGTGDPYEQYF.

This clone occurred a few times. This chain links TRBV29-1 with TRBJ1-1, with TRBD1 identical over 9 bases. The CDR3 covers 12 residues. The V and J ends lost 6 bases and 6 bases, in that order; junction bases with no gene match: 5. Germline V lookup: CDR1 SQVTM, CDR2 ANQGSEA. The CDR3 sequence is CSVGTGTAEAFF. The CDR3, as DNA: TGCAGCGTGGGGACAGGGACGGCTGAAGCTTTCTTT.

The rearrangement uses TRBV30 and TRBJ2-5, with TRBD2 as a possible D gene (5 bases). Germline V gene lookup returns CDR1 GTSNPN and CDR2 SVGIG (reference sequence). Deletions cut 0 bases from V and 9 bases from J, with 8 bases between. The CDR3 totals 11 residues. The CDR3 DNA is TGTGCCTGGAGTGTAGAGGGCCCCCAGTACTTC. Its protein is CAWSVEGPQYF. Based on the CDR3 plus reference TRBV30 and TRBJ2-5, the full variable domain is SQTIHQWPATLVQPVGSPLSLECTVEGTSNPNLYWYRQAAGRGLQLLFYSVGIGQISSEVPQNLSASRPQDRQFILSSKKLLLSDSGFYLCAWSVEGPQYFGPGTRLLVL.

This clone has only a few counts. The V call is TRBV10-3, the J call TRBJ1-2; 8 nucleotides match TRBD1. Germline trimming cut 7 bases from V and 6 bases from J; bases unmatched to any gene: 7. The CDR3 sequence is 13 residues long. CDR1 ENHRY and CDR2 SYGVKD come from the germline V gene. The CDR3 loop reads CAITATGDHGYTF. DNA for the CDR3: TGTGCCATCACCGCGACAGGGGATCATGGCTACACCTTC.

This clone was detected only a few times. The chain joins TRBV2 to TRBJ2-3, with unresolved D. Germline V gene data show CDR1 as SNHLY and CDR2 as FYNNEI. V lost 8 bases, J lost 3 bases, and 6 bases lay in between. CDR3 length: 11 residues. The CDR3 nucleotides are TGTGCCAGCGGCACAACAGATACGCAGTATTTT. Translation: CASGTTDTQYF.